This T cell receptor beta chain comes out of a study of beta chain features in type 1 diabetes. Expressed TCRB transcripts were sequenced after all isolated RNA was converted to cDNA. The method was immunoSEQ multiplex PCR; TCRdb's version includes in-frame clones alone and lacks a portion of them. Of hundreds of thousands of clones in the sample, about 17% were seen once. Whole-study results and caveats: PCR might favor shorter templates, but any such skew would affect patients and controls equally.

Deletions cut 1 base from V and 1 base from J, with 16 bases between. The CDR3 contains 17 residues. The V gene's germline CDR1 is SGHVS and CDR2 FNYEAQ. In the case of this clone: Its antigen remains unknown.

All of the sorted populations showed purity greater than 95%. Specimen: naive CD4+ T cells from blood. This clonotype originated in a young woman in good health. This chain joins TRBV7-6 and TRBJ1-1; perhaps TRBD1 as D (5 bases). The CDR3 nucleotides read TGTGCCAGCAGCTTAGAAGAGAGGGTCAGGGAGAACACTGAAGCTTTCTTT. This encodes CASSLEERVRENTEAFF.